This T cell receptor (beta chain) is from a study of T-cell reconstitution after alpha-beta-depleted transplantation in children. Unique molecular identifiers were incorporated when the TCRbeta library was constructed. TCRdb processed the PCR reads anew with MiXCR; each CDR3 protein has one entry. This table holds 420,000 or so distinct CDR3 sequences, approximately 11% found once. V dropped 2 bases and J dropped 7; count of bases not matched to a gene: 5. The length of the CDR3 is 15 residues. Germline V gene sequence: CDR1 MNHNS, CDR2 SASEGT. This TCR was recovered from a human donor who donated a stem cell graft to a child with acute myeloid leukemia. The material sequenced was PBMCs from the stem cell graft donor, taken from the stem cell graft. The chain joins TRBV6-1 to TRBJ2-1; 10 nucleotides align to TRBD1. The CDR3 sequence is CASSEIGTGENEQFF. The DNA of the CDR3 is TGTGCCAGCAGTGAAATTGGGACAGGGGAAAATGAGCAGTTCTTC.